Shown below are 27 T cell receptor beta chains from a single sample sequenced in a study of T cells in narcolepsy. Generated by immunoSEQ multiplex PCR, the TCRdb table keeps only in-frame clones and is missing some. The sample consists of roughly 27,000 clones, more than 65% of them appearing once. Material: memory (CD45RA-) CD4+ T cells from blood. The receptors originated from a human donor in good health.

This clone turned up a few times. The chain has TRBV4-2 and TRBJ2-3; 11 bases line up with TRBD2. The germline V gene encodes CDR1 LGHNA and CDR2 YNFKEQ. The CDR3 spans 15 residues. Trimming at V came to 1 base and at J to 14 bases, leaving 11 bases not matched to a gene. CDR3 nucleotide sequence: TGTGCCAGCAGCCAAGGGGAACTAGCGGGAGTCCCGGGGTATTTT. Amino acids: CASSQGELAGVPGYF.

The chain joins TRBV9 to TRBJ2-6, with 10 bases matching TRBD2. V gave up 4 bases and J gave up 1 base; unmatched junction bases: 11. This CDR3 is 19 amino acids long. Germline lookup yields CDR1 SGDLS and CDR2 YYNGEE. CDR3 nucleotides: TGTGCCAGCAGCCCCCGACTAGCGGGTCCTCCTTCTGGGGCCAACGTCCTGACTTTC. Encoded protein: CASSPRLAGPPSGANVLTF.

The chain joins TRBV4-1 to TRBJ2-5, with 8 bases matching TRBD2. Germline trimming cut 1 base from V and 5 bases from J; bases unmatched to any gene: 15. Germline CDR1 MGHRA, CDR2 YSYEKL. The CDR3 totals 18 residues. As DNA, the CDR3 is TGCGCCAGCAGCCAAGGAGCCAGCGGGAGCCCAACGGGGGAGACCCAGTACTTC. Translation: CASSQGASGSPTGETQYF.

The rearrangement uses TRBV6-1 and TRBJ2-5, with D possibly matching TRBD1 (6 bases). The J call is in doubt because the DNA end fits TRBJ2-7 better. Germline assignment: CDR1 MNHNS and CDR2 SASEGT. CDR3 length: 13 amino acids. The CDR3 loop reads CASGERQGNEQYF. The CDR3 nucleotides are TGTGCCAGCGGAGAGAGGCAGGGGAACGAGCAGTACTTC.

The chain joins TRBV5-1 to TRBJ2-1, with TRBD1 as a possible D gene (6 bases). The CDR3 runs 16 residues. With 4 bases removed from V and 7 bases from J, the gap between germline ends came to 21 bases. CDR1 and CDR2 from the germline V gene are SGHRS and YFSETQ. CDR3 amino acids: CASSPTPLTGGNEQFF. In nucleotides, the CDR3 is TGCGCCAGCAGCCCAACTCCTTTGACAGGTGGGAATGAGCAGTTCTTC.

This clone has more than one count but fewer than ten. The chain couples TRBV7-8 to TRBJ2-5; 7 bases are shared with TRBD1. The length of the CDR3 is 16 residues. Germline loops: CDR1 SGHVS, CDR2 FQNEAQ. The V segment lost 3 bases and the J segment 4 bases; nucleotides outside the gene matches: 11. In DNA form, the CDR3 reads TGTGCCAGCAGCTTTGTGGGAGAGGGGGCGCGAGAGACCCAGTACTTC. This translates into CASSFVGEGARETQYF.

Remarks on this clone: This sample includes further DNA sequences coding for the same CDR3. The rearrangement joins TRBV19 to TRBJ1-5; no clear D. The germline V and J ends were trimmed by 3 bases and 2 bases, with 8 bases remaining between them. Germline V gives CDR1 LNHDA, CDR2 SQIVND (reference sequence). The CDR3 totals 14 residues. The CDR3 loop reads CASSISGGNQPQHF. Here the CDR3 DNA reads TGTGCCAGTAGTATCTCAGGAGGCAATCAGCCCCAGCATTTT.

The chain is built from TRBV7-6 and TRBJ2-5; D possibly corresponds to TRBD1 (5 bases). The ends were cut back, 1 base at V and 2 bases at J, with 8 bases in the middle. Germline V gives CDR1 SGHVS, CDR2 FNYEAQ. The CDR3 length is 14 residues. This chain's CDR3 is CASSLGQIQETQYF. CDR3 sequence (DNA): TGTGCCAGCAGCTTAGGACAGATACAAGAGACCCAGTACTTC.

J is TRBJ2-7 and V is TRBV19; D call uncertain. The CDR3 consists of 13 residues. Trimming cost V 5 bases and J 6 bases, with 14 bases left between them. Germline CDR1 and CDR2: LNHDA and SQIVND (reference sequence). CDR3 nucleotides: TGTGCCAGTAGTCCCCCGGGCACTCGCGAGCAGTACTTC. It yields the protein CASSPPGTREQYF. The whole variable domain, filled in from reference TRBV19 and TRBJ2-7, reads DGGITQSPKYLFRKEGQNVTLSCEQNLNHDAMYWYRQDPGQGLRLIYYSQIVNDFQKGDIAEGYSVSREKKESFPLTVTSAQKNPTAFYLCASSPPGTREQYFGPGTRLTVT.

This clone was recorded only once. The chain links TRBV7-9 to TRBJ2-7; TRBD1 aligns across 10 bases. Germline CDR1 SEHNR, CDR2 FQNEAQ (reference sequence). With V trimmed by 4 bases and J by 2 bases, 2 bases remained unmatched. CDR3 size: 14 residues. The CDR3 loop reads CASSSGTGAYEQYF. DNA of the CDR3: TGTGCCAGCAGCTCGGGGACAGGGGCCTACGAGCAGTACTTC.

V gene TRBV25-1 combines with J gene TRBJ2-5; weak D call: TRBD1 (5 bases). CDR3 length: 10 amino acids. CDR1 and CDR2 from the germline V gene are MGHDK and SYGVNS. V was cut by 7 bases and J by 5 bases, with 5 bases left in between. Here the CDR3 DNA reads TGTGCCAGCACAGGGGAGACCCAGTACTTC. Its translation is CASTGETQYF. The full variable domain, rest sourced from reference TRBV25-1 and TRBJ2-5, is EADIYQTPRYLVIGTGKKITLECSQTMGHDKMYWYQQDPGMELHLIHYSYGVNSTEKGDLSSESTVSRIRTEHFPLTLESARPSHTSQYLCASTGETQYFGPGTRLLVL.

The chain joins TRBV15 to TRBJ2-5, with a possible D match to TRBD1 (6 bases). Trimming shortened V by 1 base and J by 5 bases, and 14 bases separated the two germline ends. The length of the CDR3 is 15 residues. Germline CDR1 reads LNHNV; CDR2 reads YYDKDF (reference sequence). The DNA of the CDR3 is TGTGCCACCAGCAGAGGGGACAACGGTAGGGAGACCCAGTACTTC. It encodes CATSRGDNGRETQYF.

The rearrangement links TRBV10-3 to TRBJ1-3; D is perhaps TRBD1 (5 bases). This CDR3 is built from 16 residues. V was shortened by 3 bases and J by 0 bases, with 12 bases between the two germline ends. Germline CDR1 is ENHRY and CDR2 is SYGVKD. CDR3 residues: CAISDGGSHSGNTIYF. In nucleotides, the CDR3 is TGTGCCATCAGTGATGGGGGGTCCCACTCTGGAAACACCATATATTTT.

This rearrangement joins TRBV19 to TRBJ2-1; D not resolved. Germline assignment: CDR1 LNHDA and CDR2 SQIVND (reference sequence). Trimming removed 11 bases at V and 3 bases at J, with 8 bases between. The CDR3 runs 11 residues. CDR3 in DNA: TGTGCCTCAACGAACTACAATGAGCAGTTCTTC. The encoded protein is CASTNYNEQFF.

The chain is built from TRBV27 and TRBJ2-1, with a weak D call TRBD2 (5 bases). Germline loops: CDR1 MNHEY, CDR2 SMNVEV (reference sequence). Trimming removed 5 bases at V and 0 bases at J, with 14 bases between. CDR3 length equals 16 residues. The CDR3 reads CASSRPSGNSYNEQFF. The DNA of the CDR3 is TGTGCCAGCAGTCGCCCCAGCGGAAACTCCTACAATGAGCAGTTCTTC.

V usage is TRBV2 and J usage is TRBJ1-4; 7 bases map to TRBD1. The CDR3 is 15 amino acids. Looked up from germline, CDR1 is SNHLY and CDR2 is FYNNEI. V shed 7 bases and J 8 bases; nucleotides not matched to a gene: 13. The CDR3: CASKGITGDAEKLFF. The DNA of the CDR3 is TGTGCCAGCAAGGGGATAACAGGGGACGCCGAAAAACTGTTTTTT.

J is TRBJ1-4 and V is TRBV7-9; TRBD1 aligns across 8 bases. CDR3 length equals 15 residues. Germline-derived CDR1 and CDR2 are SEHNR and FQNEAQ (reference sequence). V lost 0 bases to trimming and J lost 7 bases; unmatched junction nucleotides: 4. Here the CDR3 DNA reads TGTGCCAGCAGCTTAGCGCAGGGGGCTCTTGAAAAACTGTTTTTT. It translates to CASSLAQGALEKLFF. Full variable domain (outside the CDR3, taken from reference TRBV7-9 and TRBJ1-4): DTGVSQNPRHKITKRGQNVTFRCDPISEHNRLYWYRQTLGQGPEFLTYFQNEAQLEKSRLLSDRFSAERPKGSFSTLEIQRTEQGDSAMYLCASSLAQGALEKLFFGSGTQLSVL.

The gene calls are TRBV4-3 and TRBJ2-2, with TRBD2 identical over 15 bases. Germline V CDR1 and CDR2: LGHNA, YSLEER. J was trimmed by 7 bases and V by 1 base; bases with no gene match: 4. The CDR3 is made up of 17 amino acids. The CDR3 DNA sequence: TGCGCCAGCAGCCAAGGGACTAGCGGGGGGGCAGGCGGGGAGCTGTTTTTT. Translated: CASSQGTSGGAGGELFF.

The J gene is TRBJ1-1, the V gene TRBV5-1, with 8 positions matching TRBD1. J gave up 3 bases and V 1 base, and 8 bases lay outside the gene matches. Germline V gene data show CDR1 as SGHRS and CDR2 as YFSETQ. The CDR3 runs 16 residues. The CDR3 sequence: CASSLLRTGSDTEAFF. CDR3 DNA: TGCGCCAGCAGCTTGCTGCGGACAGGGTCGGACACTGAAGCTTTCTTT.

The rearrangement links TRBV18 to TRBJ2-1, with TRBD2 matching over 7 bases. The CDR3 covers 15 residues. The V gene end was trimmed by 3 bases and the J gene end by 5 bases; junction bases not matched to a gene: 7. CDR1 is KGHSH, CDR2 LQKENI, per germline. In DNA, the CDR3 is TGTGCCAGCTCACCCCTGACTAGCCTTAACAATGAGCAGTTCTTC. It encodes CASSPLTSLNNEQFF.

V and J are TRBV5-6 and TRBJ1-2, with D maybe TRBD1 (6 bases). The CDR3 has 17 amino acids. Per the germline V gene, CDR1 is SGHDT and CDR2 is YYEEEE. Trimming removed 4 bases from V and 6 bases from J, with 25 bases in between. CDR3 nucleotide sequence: TGTGCCAGCAGCCGAAGAGGTTGGGGCAGGGGAACTAATGGCTACACCTTC. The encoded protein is CASSRRGWGRGTNGYTF.

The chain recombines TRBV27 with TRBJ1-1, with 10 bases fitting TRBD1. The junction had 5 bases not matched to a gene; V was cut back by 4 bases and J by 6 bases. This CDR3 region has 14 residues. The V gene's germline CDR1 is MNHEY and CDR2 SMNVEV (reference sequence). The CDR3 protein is CASSWGQGISEAFF. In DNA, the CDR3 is TGTGCCAGCAGTTGGGGACAGGGGATATCTGAAGCTTTCTTT.

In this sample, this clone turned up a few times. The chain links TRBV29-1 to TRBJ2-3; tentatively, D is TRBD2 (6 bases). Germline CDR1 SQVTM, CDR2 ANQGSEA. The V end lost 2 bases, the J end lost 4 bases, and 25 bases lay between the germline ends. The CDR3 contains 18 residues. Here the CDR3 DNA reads TGCAGCGTTGAAACCCGCCGTGGGGGGTGGTTCCTTCCAGATACGCAGTATTTT. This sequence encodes CSVETRRGGWFLPDTQYF.

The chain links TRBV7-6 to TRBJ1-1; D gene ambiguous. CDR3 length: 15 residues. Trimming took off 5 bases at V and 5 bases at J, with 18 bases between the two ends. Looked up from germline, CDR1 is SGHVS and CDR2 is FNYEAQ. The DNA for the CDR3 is TGTGCCAGCAGCCCTCACGACGGACCGTTTACTGAAGCTTTCTTT. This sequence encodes CASSPHDGPFTEAFF.

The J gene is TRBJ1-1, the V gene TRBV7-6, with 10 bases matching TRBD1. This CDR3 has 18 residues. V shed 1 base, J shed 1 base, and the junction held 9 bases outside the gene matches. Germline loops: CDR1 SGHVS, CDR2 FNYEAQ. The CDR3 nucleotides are TGTGCCAGCAGCTTAGTAGTGGGACAGGGGAGAGCGAACACTGAAGCTTTCTTT. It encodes CASSLVVGQGRANTEAFF.

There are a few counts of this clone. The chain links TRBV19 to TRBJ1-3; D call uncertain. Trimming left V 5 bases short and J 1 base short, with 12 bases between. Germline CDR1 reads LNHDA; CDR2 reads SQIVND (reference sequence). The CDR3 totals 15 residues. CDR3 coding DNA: TGTGCCAGTAGTTGGTTACCTGGATCTGGAAACACCATATATTTT. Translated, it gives CASSWLPGSGNTIYF.

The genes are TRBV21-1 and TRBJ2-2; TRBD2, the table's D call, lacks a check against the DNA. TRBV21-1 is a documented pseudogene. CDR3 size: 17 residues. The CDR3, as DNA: TGTGCCAGCAGCGCCGAGACTAGCGGGAATGACACCGGGGAGCTGTTTTTT. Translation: CASSAETSGNDTGELFF.